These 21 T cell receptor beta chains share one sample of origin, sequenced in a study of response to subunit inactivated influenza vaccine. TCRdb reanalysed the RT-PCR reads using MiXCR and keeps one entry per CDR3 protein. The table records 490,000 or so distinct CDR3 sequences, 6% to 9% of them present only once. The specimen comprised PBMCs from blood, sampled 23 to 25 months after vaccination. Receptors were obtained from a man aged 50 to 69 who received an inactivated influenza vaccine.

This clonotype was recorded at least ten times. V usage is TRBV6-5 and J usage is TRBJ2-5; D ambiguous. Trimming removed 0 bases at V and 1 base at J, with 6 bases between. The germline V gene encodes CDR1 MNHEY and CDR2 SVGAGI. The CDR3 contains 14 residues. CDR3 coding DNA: TGTGCCAGCAGTTACTCGCCAGCCCAAGAGACCCAGTACTTC. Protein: CASSYSPAQETQYF.

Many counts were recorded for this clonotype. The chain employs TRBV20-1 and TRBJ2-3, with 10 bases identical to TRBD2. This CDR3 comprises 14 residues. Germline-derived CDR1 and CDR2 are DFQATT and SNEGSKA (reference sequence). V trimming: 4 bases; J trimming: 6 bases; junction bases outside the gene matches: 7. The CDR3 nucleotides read TGCAGTGCTACCCTAGCGGGAGAGGAGGATACGCAGTATTTT. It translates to CSATLAGEEDTQYF.

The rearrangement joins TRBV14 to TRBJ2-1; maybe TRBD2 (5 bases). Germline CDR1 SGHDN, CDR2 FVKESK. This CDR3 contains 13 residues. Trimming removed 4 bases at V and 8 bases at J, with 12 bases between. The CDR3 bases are TGTGCCAGCAGCCTCCTAGCATTCGATGAGCAGTTCTTC. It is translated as CASSLLAFDEQFF. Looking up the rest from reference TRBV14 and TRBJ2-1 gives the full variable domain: EAGVTQFPSHSVIEKGQTVTLRCDPISGHDNLYWYRRVMGKEIKFLLHFVKESKQDESGMPNNRFLAERTGGTYSTLKVQPAELEDSGVYFCASSLLAFDEQFFGPGTRLTVL.

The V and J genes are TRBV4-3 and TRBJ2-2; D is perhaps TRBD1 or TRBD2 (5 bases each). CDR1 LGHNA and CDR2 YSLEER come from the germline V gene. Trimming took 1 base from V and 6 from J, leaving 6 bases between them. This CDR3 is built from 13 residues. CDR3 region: CASSQAGPGELFF. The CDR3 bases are TGCGCCAGCAGCCAAGCGGGGCCCGGGGAGCTGTTTTTT.

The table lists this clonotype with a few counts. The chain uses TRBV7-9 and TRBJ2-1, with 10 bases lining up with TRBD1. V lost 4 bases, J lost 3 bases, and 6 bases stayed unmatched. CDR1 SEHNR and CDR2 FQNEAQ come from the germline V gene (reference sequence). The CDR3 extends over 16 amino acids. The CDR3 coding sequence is TGTGCCAGCAGCTCAAACCGGGACAGGGGCTACAATGAGCAGTTCTTC. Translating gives CASSSNRDRGYNEQFF.

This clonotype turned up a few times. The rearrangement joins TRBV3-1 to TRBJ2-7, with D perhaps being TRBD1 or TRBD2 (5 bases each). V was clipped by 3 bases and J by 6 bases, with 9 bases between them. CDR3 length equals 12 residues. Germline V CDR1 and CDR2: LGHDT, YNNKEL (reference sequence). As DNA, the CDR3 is TGTGCCAGCAGCCATTCAGGGAGCGAGCAGTACTTC. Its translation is CASSHSGSEQYF.

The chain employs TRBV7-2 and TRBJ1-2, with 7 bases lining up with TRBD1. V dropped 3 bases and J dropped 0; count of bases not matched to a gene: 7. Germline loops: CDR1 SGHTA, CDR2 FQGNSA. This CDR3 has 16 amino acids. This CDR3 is CASSFFPGQSNYGYTF. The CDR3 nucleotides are TGTGCCAGCAGCTTCTTTCCGGGACAGTCTAACTATGGCTACACCTTC.

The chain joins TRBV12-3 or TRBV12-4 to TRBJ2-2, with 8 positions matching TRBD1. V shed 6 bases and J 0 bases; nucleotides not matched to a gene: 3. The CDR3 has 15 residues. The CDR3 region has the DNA TGTGCCAGCAGGGGACAGGCGACGAACACCGGGGAGCTGTTTTTT. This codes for CASRGQATNTGELFF.

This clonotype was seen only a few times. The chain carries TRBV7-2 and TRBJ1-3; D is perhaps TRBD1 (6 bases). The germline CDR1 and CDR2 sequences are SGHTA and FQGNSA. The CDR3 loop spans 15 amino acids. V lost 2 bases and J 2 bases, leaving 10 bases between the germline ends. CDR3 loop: CASSLKAGAGNTIYF. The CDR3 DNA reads TGTGCCAGCAGCTTAAAGGCAGGGGCTGGAAACACCATATATTTT.

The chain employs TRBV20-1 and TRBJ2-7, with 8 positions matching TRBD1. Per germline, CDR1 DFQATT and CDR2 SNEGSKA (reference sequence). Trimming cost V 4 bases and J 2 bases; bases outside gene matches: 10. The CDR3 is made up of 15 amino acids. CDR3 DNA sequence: TGCAGTGCTATTTCCGGGACAGGTAACCCCTACGAGCAGTACTTC. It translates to CSAISGTGNPYEQYF.

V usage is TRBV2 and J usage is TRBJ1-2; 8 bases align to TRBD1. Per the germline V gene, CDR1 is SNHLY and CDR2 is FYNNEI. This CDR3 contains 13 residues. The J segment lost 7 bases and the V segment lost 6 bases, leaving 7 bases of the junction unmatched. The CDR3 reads CASRVGQGSGYTF. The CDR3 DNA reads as TGTGCCAGCAGGGTTGGACAGGGAAGTGGCTACACCTTC.

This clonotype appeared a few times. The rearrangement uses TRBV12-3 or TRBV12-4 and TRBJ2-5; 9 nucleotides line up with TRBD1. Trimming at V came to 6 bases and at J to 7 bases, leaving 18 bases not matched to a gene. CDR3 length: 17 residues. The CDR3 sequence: CASSRQVGQGTGVTQYF. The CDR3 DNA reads TGTGCCAGCAGCCGTCAAGTGGGACAGGGAACCGGGGTGACCCAGTACTTC.

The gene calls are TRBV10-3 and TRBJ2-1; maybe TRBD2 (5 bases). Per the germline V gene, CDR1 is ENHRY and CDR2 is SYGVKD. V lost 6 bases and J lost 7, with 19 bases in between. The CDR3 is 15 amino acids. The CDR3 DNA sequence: TGTGCCATCAGCGGATCCGGGAAAACGCGGAATGAGCAGTTCTTC. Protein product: CAISGSGKTRNEQFF.

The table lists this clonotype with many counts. The DNA for the CDR3 is TGCGCCAGCAGCTTGAGTGGGAAAAGCTCCTACGAGCAGTACTTC. Translation gives CASSLSGKSSYEQYF. This chain links TRBV5-1 with TRBJ2-7; D unclear. Trimming stripped 1 base from V and 0 bases from J, with 11 bases between. The germline gives CDR1 SGHRS, CDR2 YFSETQ. This CDR3 is built from 15 residues.

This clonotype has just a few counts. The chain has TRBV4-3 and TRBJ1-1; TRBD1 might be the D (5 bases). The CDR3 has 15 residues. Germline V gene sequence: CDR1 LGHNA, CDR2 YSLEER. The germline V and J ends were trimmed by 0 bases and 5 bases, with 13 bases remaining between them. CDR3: CASSQDTGRGTEAFF. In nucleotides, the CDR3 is TGCGCCAGCAGCCAAGATACGGGACGGGGAACTGAAGCTTTCTTT.

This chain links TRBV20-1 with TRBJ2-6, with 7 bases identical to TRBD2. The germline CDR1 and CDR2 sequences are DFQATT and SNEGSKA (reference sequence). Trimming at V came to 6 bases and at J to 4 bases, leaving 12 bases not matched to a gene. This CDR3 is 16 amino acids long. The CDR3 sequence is CSAARGGGLGANVLTF. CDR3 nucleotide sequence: TGCAGTGCCGCGAGGGGCGGGGGTTTAGGGGCCAACGTCCTGACTTTC.

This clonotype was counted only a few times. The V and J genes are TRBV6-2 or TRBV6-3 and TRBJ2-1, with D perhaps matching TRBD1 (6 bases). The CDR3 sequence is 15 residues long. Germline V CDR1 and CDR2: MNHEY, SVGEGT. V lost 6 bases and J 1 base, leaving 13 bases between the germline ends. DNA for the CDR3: TGTGCCAGCAGAGAGACAGGCTTATCCTACAATGAGCAGTTCTTC. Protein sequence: CASRETGLSYNEQFF.

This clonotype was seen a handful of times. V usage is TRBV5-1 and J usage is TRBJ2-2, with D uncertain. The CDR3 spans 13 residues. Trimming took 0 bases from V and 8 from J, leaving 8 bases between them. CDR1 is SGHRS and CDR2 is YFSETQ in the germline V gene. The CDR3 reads CASSLAEAGELFF. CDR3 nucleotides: TGCGCCAGCAGCTTGGCTGAGGCTGGGGAGCTGTTTTTT.

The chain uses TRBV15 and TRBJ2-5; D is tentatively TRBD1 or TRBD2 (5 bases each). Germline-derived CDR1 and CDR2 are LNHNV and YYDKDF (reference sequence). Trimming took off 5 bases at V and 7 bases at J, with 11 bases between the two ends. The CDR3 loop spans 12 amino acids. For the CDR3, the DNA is TGTGCCACCAGCTACCCGAGGGGGACCCAGTACTTC. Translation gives CATSYPRGTQYF.

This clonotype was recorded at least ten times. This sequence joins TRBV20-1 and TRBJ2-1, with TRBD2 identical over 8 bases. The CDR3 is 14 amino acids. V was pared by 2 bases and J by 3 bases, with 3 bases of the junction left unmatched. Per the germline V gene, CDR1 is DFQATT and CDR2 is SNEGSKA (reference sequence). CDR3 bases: TGCAGTGCTAGACTAGCGGGCGACTACAATGAGCAGTTCTTC. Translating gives CSARLAGDYNEQFF.

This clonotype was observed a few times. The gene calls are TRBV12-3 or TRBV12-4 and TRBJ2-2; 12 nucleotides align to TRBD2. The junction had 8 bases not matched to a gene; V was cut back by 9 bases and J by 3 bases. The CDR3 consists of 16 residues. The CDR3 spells CASLITSGRYTGELFF. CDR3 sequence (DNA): TGTGCCAGTCTTATCACTAGCGGGAGGTACACCGGGGAGCTGTTTTTT.